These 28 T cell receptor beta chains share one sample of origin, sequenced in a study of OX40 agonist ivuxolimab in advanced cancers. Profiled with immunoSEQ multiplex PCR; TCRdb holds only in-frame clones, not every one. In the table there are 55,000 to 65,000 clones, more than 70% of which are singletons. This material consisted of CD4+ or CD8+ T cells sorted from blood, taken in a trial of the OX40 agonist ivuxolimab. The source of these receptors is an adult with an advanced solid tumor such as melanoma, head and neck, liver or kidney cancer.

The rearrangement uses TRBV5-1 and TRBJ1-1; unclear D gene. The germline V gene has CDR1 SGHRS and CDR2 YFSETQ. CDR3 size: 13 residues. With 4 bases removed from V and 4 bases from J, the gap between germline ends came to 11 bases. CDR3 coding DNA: TGCGCCAGCAGCATTTCACCCAGCACTGAAGCTTTCTTT. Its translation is CASSISPSTEAFF.

CDR3 residues: CASSLALLAGEVTGELFF. CDR3 DNA: TGTGCCAGCAGCTTGGCCCTACTAGCGGGAGAGGTCACCGGGGAGCTGTTTTTT. The chain recombines TRBV5-4 with TRBJ2-2; 11 bases are shared with TRBD2. With V trimmed by 0 bases and J by 4 bases, 8 bases remained unmatched. From germline, CDR1 is SGHNT and CDR2 YYREEE (reference sequence). The CDR3 is made up of 18 amino acids.

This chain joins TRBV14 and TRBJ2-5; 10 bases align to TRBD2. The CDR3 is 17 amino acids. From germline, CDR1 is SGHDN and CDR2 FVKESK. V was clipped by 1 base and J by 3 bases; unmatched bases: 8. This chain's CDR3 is CASSQGSLAGVKETQYF. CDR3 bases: TGTGCCAGCAGCCAAGGCTCGCTAGCGGGAGTTAAAGAGACCCAGTACTTC.

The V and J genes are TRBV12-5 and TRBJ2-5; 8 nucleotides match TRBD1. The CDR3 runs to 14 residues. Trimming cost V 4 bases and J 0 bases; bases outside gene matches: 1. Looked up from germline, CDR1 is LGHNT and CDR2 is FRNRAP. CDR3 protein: CASGSGQDQETQYF. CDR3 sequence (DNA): TGTGCTAGTGGTTCGGGACAGGACCAAGAGACCCAGTACTTC.

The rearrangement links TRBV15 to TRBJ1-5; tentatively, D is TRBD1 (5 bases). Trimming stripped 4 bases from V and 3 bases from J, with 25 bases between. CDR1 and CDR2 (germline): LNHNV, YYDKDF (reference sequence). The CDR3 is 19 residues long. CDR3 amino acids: CATSKNSPALRDPNQPQHF. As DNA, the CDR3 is TGTGCCACCAGCAAGAACAGTCCAGCGTTACGGGACCCCAATCAGCCCCAGCATTTT.

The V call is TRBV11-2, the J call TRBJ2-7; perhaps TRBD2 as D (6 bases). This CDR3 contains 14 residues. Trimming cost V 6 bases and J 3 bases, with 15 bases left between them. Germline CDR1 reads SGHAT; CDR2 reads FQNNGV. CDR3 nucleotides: TGTGCCAGCAGAGTCACCGTGGAGGGCTACGAGCAGTACTTC. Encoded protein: CASRVTVEGYEQYF.

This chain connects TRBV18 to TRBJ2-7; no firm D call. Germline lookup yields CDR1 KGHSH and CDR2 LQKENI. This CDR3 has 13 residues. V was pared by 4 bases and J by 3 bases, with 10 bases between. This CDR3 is CASSQGRGYEQYF. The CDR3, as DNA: TGTGCCAGCTCACAGGGCCGTGGCTACGAGCAGTACTTC.

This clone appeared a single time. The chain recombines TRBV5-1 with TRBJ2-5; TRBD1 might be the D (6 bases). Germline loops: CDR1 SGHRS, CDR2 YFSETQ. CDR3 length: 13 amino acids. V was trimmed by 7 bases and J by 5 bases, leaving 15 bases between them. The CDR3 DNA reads TGCGCCAGCGGCAGGGGTCAGCGGGAGACCCAGTACTTC. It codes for CASGRGQRETQYF.

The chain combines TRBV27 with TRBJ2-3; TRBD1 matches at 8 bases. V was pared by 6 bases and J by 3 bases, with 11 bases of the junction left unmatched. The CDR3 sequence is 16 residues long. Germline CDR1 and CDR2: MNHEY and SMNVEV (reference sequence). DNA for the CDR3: TGTGCCAGCAGGCGAGACAGGGGAGGAGAGACAGATACGCAGTATTTT. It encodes CASRRDRGGETDTQYF.

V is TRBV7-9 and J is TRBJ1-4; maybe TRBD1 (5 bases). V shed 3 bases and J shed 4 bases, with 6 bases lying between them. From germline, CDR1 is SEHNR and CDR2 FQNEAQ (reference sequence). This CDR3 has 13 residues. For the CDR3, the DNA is TGTGCCAGCAGCTTTCAGGGTAATGAAAAACTGTTTTTT. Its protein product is CASSFQGNEKLFF.

DNA for the CDR3: TGTGCCAGCAGCACCGGGACAGGGGTAGACGGCTACACCTTC. It codes for CASSTGTGVDGYTF. The chain carries TRBV5-6 and TRBJ1-2; TRBD1 matches at 10 bases. V lost 4 bases to trimming and J lost 8 bases; unmatched junction nucleotides: 8. Germline V gene data show CDR1 as SGHDT and CDR2 as YYEEEE. CDR3 length: 14 residues.

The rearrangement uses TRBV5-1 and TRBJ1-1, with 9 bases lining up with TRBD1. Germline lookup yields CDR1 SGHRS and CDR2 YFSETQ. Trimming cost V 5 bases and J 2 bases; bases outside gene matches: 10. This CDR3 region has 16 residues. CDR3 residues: CASRPGTGRGNTEAFF. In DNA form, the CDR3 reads TGCGCCAGCAGGCCCGGGACAGGGCGAGGAAACACTGAAGCTTTCTTT.

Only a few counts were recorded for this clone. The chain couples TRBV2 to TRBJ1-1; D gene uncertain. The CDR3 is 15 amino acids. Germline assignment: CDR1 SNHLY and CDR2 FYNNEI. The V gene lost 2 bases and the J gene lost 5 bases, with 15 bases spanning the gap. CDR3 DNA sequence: TGTGCCAGCAGTGAATGGGTGGATCAAGGGACTGAAGCTTTCTTT. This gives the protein CASSEWVDQGTEAFF.

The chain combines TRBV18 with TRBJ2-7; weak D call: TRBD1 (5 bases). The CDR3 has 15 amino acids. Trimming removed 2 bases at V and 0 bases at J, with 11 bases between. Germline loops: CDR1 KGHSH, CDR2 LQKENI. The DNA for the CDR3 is TGTGCCAGCTCACCAATTAGGACACACTCCTACGAGCAGTACTTC. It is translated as CASSPIRTHSYEQYF.

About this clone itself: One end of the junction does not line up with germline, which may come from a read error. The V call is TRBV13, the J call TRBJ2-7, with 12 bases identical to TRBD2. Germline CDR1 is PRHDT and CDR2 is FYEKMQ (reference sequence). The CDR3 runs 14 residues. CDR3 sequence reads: CASSLRTSGAPPSF. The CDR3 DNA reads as TGTGCCAGCAGCCTACGGACTAGCGGGGCTCCTCCTTCCTTC.

CDR3 loop: CASSDQGGRSGEQFF. DNA of the CDR3: TGCGCCAGCAGTGATCAGGGGGGACGGTCGGGTGAGCAGTTCTTC. The rearrangement joins TRBV10-1 to TRBJ2-1; D perhaps matches TRBD1 (7 bases). Trimming cost V 3 bases and J 9 bases, with 18 bases left between them. The CDR3 has 15 residues. Germline values: CDR1 WNHNN, CDR2 SYGVQD (reference sequence).

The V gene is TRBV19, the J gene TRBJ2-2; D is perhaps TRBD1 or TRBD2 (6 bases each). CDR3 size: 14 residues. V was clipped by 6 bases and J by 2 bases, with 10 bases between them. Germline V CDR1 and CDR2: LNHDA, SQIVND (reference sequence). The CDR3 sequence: CASRGGPNTGELFF. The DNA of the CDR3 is TGTGCCAGTAGGGGGGGCCCTAACACCGGGGAGCTGTTTTTT.

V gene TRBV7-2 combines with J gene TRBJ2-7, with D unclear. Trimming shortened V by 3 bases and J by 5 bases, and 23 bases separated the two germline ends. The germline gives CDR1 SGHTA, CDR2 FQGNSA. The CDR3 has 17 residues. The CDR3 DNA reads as TGTGCCAGCAGCTTTGGCGGATCGGTATCCTATCGGAACGAGCAGTACTTC. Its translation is CASSFGGSVSYRNEQYF.

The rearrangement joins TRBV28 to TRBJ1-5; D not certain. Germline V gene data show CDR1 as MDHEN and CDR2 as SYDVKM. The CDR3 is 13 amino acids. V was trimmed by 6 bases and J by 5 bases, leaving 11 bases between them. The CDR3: CASRWGRDQPQHF. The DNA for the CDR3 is TGTGCCAGCAGGTGGGGAAGAGATCAGCCCCAGCATTTT.

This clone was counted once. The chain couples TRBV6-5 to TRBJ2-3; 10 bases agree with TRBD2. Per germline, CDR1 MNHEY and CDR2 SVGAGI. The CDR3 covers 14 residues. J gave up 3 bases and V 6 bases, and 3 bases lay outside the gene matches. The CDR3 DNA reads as TGTGCCAGCAGCGGACTAGCGGAAACAGATACGCAGTATTTT. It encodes CASSGLAETDTQYF.

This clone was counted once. The CDR3 here is CSVARAQETQYF. CDR3 nucleotide sequence: TGCAGCGTGGCCCGGGCTCAAGAGACCCAGTACTTC. The V call is TRBV29-1, the J call TRBJ2-5, with unresolved D. Germline V gene sequence: CDR1 SQVTM, CDR2 ANQGSEA. Trimming left V 6 bases short and J 2 bases short, with 10 bases between. CDR3 length: 12 residues. Full variable domain (outside the CDR3, taken from reference TRBV29-1 and TRBJ2-5): SAVISQKPSRDICQRGTSLTIQCQVDSQVTMMFWYRQQPGQSLTLIATANQGSEATYESGFVIDKFPISRPNLTFSTLTVSNMSPEDSSIYLCSVARAQETQYFGPGTRLLVL.

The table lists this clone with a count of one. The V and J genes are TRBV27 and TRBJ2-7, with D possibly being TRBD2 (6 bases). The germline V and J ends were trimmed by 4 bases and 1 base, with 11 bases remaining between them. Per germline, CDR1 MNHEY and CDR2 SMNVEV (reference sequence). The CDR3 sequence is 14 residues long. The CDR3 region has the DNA TGTGCCAGCAGTTACCGGGAGCGATCCTACGAGCAGTACTTC. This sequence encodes CASSYRERSYEQYF.

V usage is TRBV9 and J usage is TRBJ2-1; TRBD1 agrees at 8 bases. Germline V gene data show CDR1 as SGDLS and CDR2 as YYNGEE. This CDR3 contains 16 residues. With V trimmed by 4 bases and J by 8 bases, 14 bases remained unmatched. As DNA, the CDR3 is TGTGCCAGCAGCCAAATCACGGGCAGGGGGCGGGATGAGCAGTTCTTC. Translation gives CASSQITGRGRDEQFF.

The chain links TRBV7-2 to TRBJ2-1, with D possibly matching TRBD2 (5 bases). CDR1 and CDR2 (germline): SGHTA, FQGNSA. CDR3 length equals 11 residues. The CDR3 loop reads CAGVGYNEQFF. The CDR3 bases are TGTGCGGGAGTAGGTTACAATGAGCAGTTCTTC.

CDR3 in DNA: TGTGCCAGCAGCTTTTACACTGAAGCTTTCTTT. Protein: CASSFYTEAFF. The chain carries TRBV7-2 and TRBJ1-1; D is uncertain. CDR3 length: 11 amino acids. V was trimmed by 3 bases and J by 3 bases, leaving 2 bases between them. The germline CDR1 and CDR2 sequences are SGHTA and FQGNSA.

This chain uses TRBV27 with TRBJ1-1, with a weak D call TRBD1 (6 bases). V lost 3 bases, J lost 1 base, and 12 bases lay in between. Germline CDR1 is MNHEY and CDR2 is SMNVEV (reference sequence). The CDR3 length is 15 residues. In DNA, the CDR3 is TGTGCCAGCAGTTTGCGAGGGGGTGAGAACACTGAAGCTTTCTTT. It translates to CASSLRGGENTEAFF.

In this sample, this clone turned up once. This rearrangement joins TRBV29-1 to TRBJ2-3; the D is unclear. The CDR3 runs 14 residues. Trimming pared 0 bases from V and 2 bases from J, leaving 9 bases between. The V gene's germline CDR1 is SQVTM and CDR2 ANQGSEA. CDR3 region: CSVEDRRVTDTQYF. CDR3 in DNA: TGCAGCGTTGAAGATCGTAGGGTCACAGATACGCAGTATTTT.

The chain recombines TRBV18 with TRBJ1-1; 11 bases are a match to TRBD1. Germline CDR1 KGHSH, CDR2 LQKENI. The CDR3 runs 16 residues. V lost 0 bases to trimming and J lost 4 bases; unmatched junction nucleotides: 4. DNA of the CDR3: TGTGCCAGCTCACCACCTGGACAGGGGGCGATCACTGAAGCTTTCTTT. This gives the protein CASSPPGQGAITEAFF.